This TCR beta chain was obtained from a study of shared clonotypes between healthy human individuals. Only in-frame clones appear in the TCRdb table, and some are missing; sequencing was by immunoSEQ multiplex PCR. The table lists over a million clones, about 96% of them singletons. Comments on this clone: As yet, its antigen is unknown.

Study conclusions and caveats: Clonotypes which were not shared had lower generation probabilities than clonotypes that all four donors shared.

Donors comprised only Caucasian adults living in Nashville, Tennessee. This CDR3 has 14 amino acids. With V trimmed by 5 bases and J by 1 base, 2 bases remained unmatched. Germline V lookup: CDR1 SGHTA, CDR2 FQGTGA. The specimen sequenced was naive CD4+ T cells sorted from blood. Subset given: CD45RA+ positively selected. The source of this sequence is a man in his thirties or forties in good health. V is TRBV7-3 and J is TRBJ2-7; 10 bases map to TRBD2. CDR3 coding DNA: TGTGCCAGCAGCATTAGCGGGAGGTCCTACGAGCAGTACTTC. It codes for CASSISGRSYEQYF.